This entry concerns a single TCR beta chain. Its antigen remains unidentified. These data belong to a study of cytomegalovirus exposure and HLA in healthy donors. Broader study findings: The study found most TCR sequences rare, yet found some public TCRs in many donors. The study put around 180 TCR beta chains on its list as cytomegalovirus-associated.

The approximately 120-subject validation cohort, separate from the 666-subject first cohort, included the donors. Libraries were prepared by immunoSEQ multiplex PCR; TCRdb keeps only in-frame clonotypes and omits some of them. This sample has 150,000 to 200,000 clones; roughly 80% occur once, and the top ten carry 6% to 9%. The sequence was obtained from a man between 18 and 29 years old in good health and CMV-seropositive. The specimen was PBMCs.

CDR3: CSARMTGEQYF. CDR3 in DNA: TGCAGTGCTAGGATGACTGGGGAGCAGTACTTC. V is TRBV20-1 and J is TRBJ2-7; no firm D call. Trimming took 3 bases from V and 7 from J, leaving 10 bases between them. Germline CDR1 reads DFQATT; CDR2 reads SNEGSKA (reference sequence). The CDR3 has 11 residues.